This T cell receptor beta chain originates from a study of OX40 agonist ivuxolimab in advanced cancers. Study-level findings and limits: The CD4+ and CD8+ T cells in the blood had expanded clonally by week 6 at 0.1 to 3.0 mg/kg. Some patients without response likewise showed low normalized clonal expansion.

A few counts support this clone. Its antigen is undetermined. Baseline, cycle 4 day 1, and cycle 7 day 1 were the blood sampling points. The CDR3 consists of 14 residues. V was pared by 1 base and J by 7 bases, with 13 bases between. Germline-derived CDR1 and CDR2 are SGHTA and FQGNSA. Produced via immunoSEQ multiplex PCR; TCRdb's table is partial and in-frame only. The table lists approximately 8,200 clones, roughly 90% of them singletons. The sequence was collected from an adult with an advanced solid tumor such as melanoma, head and neck, liver or kidney cancer. The chain recombines TRBV7-2 with TRBJ1-2; D unresolved. The sequences come from CD4+ or CD8+ T cells sorted from blood, collected in a trial of the OX40 agonist ivuxolimab. The CDR3 nucleotides are TGTGCCAGCAGCTTAGATATGTCGACGGGTGGCTACACCTTC. Translating it yields CASSLDMSTGGYTF.